These 21 T cell receptor beta chains were sequenced from one sample in a study of T-cell memory formation after mild COVID-19. MiXCR, applied by TCRdb to the 5' RACE reads, yields one record per CDR3 protein. This repertoire shows approximately 480,000 distinct CDR3 sequences, 15% to 20% found once; its top ten account for over 9%. Sequenced sample: PBMCs or a T cell subset sorted from them (not recorded which). Every receptor here comes from an adult woman who had mild COVID-19 (a few samples of this study predate the infection). Cell type and time point are not known.

There are a few counts of this clonotype. The V and J genes are TRBV5-1 and TRBJ2-1; 7 bases agree with TRBD2. Looked up from germline, CDR1 is SGHRS and CDR2 is YFSETQ. This CDR3 region has 17 residues. With V trimmed by 4 bases and J by 4 bases, 14 bases remained unmatched. The CDR3 sequence is CASSTTAGEPTYNEQFF. CDR3 DNA sequence: TGCGCCAGCAGCACCACGGCGGGGGAACCCACATACAATGAGCAGTTCTTC.

This clonotype was seen a few times. The chain recombines TRBV10-3 with TRBJ1-2; D is possibly TRBD1 (6 bases). The V and J ends lost 0 bases and 4 bases respectively, with 9 bases between them. The CDR3 consists of 14 residues. Germline V lookup: CDR1 ENHRY, CDR2 SYGVKD. CDR3 amino acids: CAISESDSFYGYTF. In DNA, the CDR3 is TGTGCCATCAGTGAGTCGGACAGCTTCTATGGCTACACCTTC.

This clonotype was recorded a few times. This chain joins TRBV7-2 and TRBJ2-7; the D is unclear. V was trimmed by 1 base and J by 5 bases, leaving 6 bases between them. The CDR3 spans 12 residues. Per germline, CDR1 SGHTA and CDR2 FQGNSA. Here the CDR3 DNA reads TGTGCCAGCAGCTTAGACAACCACGAGCAGTACTTC. This translates into CASSLDNHEQYF.

This clonotype was counted only a few times. The chain uses TRBV12-3 or TRBV12-4 and TRBJ2-3; D may be TRBD2 (5 bases). Trimming removed 5 bases from V and 8 bases from J, with 17 bases in between. The CDR3 sequence is 14 residues long. DNA of the CDR3: TGTGCCAGCAGTGAATACGGGGAAGCCGGTACGCAGTATTTT. Protein: CASSEYGEAGTQYF.

The chain is built from TRBV7-6 and TRBJ2-6, with D possibly matching TRBD1 (6 bases). The V and J ends lost 1 base and 6 bases respectively, with 16 bases between them. This CDR3 is 17 amino acids long. Germline V gene lookup returns CDR1 SGHVS and CDR2 FNYEAQ. CDR3 loop: CASSLETTGRVANVLTF. The CDR3, as DNA: TGTGCCAGCAGCTTAGAAACGACAGGTCGGGTGGCCAACGTCCTGACTTTC.

The rearrangement joins TRBV2 to TRBJ1-1; tentative D call: TRBD1 (5 bases). Deletions cut 8 bases from V and 5 bases from J, with 6 bases between. The CDR3 spans 10 residues. Per the germline V gene, CDR1 is SNHLY and CDR2 is FYNNEI. The CDR3 region is CASGATEAFF. The CDR3 coding sequence is TGTGCCAGCGGGGCGACTGAAGCTTTCTTT.

This clonotype has ten or more counts. The chain uses TRBV4-2 and TRBJ1-1; D uncertain. CDR3 length: 13 amino acids. The V gene's germline CDR1 is LGHNA and CDR2 YNFKEQ. Trimming took off 0 bases at V and 6 bases at J, with 8 bases between the two ends. The CDR3 region is CASSQERTSEAFF. The DNA of the CDR3 is TGTGCCAGCAGCCAAGAAAGGACGTCTGAAGCTTTCTTT.

CDR3 nucleotides: TGCGCCAGCAGCTTCGGCCCGACGAGTGCTGAAGCTTTCTTT. This translates into CASSFGPTSAEAFF. V gene TRBV5-1 combines with J gene TRBJ1-1; D not resolved. The germline V gene has CDR1 SGHRS and CDR2 YFSETQ. V gave up 2 bases and J gave up 6 bases, with 14 bases separating them. There are 14 residues in the CDR3.

The CDR3 sequence: CSVGSLGQMNTEAFF. CDR3 DNA sequence: TGCAGCGTCGGGAGCCTGGGACAGATGAACACTGAAGCTTTCTTT. This sequence joins TRBV29-1 and TRBJ1-1, with 7 bases fitting TRBD1. From germline, CDR1 is SQVTM and CDR2 ANQGSEA. This CDR3 spans 15 amino acids. The ends lost 6 bases at V and 0 bases at J; junction bases unmatched: 10.

This clonotype was observed a handful of times. This chain connects TRBV4-1 to TRBJ1-2; the D is unclear. V was shortened by 1 base and J by 5 bases, with 5 bases between the two germline ends. The CDR3 covers 12 residues. The germline V gene encodes CDR1 MGHRA and CDR2 YSYEKL. The CDR3 sequence: CASSQGEYGYTF. The CDR3 DNA reads TGCGCCAGCAGCCAAGGAGAATATGGCTACACCTTC.

The V gene is TRBV20-1, the J gene TRBJ1-1, with 7 bases that match TRBD1. The CDR3 sequence is 17 residues long. V was clipped by 2 bases and J by 9 bases; unmatched bases: 21. Germline lookup yields CDR1 DFQATT and CDR2 SNEGSKA (reference sequence). CDR3 in DNA: TGCAGTGCTAGATTTCCCTCATATACAGGGGCAGCCGTCAAAGCTTTCTTT. Its protein product is CSARFPSYTGAAVKAFF.

The V gene is TRBV7-6, the J gene TRBJ2-7; D gene ambiguous. CDR1 is SGHVS and CDR2 is FNYEAQ in the germline V gene. Trimming removed 3 bases at V and 1 base at J, with 7 bases between. CDR3 length: 13 amino acids. CDR3 loop: CASSFERSYEQYF. DNA of the CDR3: TGTGCCAGCAGCTTTGAGCGATCCTACGAGCAGTACTTC.

The chain couples TRBV7-8 to TRBJ1-1, with D possibly matching TRBD1 (5 bases). Between the trimmed V and J ends, which lost 5 bases and 0 bases, there was a span of 22 bases. CDR3 length: 18 amino acids. Germline assignment: CDR1 SGHVS and CDR2 FQNEAQ. CDR3 DNA sequence: TGTGCCAGCAGCCGGGTAGTAATGACAGTTTTTATGAACACTGAAGCTTTCTTT. This translates into CASSRVVMTVFMNTEAFF. Using reference TRBV7-8 and TRBJ1-1 for the parts outside the CDR3, the full variable domain is GAGVSQSPRYKVAKRGQDVALRCDPISGHVSLFWYQQALGQGPEFLTYFQNEAQLDKSGLPSDRFFAERPEGSVSTLKIQRTQQEDSAVYLCASSRVVMTVFMNTEAFFGQGTRLTVV.

This clonotype was seen ten or more times. The V call is TRBV7-2, the J call TRBJ2-3, with 7 bases identical to TRBD2. CDR1 SGHTA and CDR2 FQGNSA come from the germline V gene. The ends lost 5 bases at V and 5 bases at J; junction bases unmatched: 7. The CDR3 spans 14 residues. CDR3 sequence: CASSTGLVGDTQYF. The CDR3 DNA sequence: TGTGCCAGCAGCACTGGACTAGTGGGAGATACGCAGTATTTT.

V gene TRBV18 combines with J gene TRBJ2-1; TRBD1 aligns across 9 bases. Losses at the gene ends were 5 bases for V and 7 bases for J; bases not matched to a gene: 6. Germline V gene data show CDR1 as KGHSH and CDR2 as LQKENI. CDR3 length: 14 residues. CDR3 in DNA: TGTGCCAGCTCATACCGGGACAGGGCAAATGAGCAGTTCTTC. This codes for CASSYRDRANEQFF.

This clonotype was seen a handful of times. This chain joins TRBV24-1 and TRBJ2-2; 12 bases fit TRBD2. Germline assignment: CDR1 KGHDR and CDR2 SFDVKD. The CDR3 extends over 17 amino acids. V lost 4 bases and J lost 2; bases outside the gene matches: 4. The CDR3 coding sequence is TGTGCCACCAGTGACCCTAGCGGGAGGGTCAACACCGGGGAGCTGTTTTTT. It codes for CATSDPSGRVNTGELFF.

The gene calls are TRBV14 and TRBJ2-4; D is tentatively TRBD1 or TRBD2 (5 bases each). CDR1 and CDR2 from the germline V gene are SGHDN and FVKESK. This CDR3 region has 16 residues. Deletions cut 4 bases from V and 4 bases from J, with 17 bases between. The CDR3 region is CASSRSGTLAKNIQYF. The CDR3 DNA sequence: TGTGCCAGCAGCCGTTCCGGGACGTTAGCAAAAAACATTCAGTACTTC.

The chain joins TRBV5-1 to TRBJ2-6, with a possible D match to TRBD1 (5 bases). Trimming took off 3 bases at V and 4 bases at J, with 17 bases between the two ends. This CDR3 spans 17 amino acids. The germline V gene encodes CDR1 SGHRS and CDR2 YFSETQ. Written as DNA, the CDR3 is TGCGCCAGCAGCTCGCAAACGCAGGGCGGCGGGGCCAACGTCCTGACTTTC. Encoded protein: CASSSQTQGGGANVLTF.

The chain combines TRBV12-5 with TRBJ2-2, with a tentative D call TRBD2 (6 bases). Per germline, CDR1 LGHNT and CDR2 FRNRAP. This CDR3 is built from 15 residues. Trimming took 0 bases from V and 7 from J, leaving 12 bases between them. The CDR3 DNA reads as TGTGCTAGTGGTTTGGTCGTGACTAGGGGCGGGGAGCTGTTTTTT. Amino acid sequence: CASGLVVTRGGELFF.

The rearrangement joins TRBV5-1 to TRBJ2-1, with 12 bases lining up with TRBD2. V shed 0 bases and J 7 bases; nucleotides not matched to a gene: 11. The CDR3 contains 18 residues. Looked up from germline, CDR1 is SGHRS and CDR2 is YFSETQ. CDR3 loop: CASSLGGSTSGRSNEQFF. Written as DNA, the CDR3 is TGCGCCAGCAGCTTGGGAGGATCCACTAGCGGGAGGAGTAATGAGCAGTTCTTC. The full variable domain, its missing parts supplied by reference TRBV5-1 and TRBJ2-1, is KAGVTQTPRYLIKTRGQQVTLSCSPISGHRSVSWYQQTPGQGLQFLFEYFSETQRNKGNFPGRFSGRQFSNSRSEMNVSTLELGDSALYLCASSLGGSTSGRSNEQFFGPGTRLTVL.

The V gene is TRBV4-1, the J gene TRBJ1-6; D call uncertain. Trimming cost V 4 bases and J 6 bases, with 13 bases left between them. From germline, CDR1 is MGHRA and CDR2 YSYEKL. This CDR3 spans 15 amino acids. CDR3 DNA: TGCGCCAGCAGCCGCCCGGACCACCTTAATTCACCCCTCCACTTT. Translating it yields CASSRPDHLNSPLHF.